The 21 T cell receptor beta chains below come from one sample, sequenced in a study of blood T cells in healthy people across ages. Primed by a sample-barcoded 5' primer and a J-beta primer mix, a second PCR proceeded for about 7 to 11 cycles. TCRdb reprocessed the 5' RACE reads with MiXCR, giving one entry per CDR3 protein. The sample yields roughly 1.5 million distinct CDR3 sequences, 42% seen once. The sequenced sample was blood. The source of these receptors is a woman aged 18 to 35 in good health.

This clonotype was counted at least ten times. Germline is not matched at one junction end, which may reflect a read error. The rearrangement uses TRBV3-1 and TRBJ2-1; D not certain. CDR3 length equals 11 residues. Germline values: CDR1 LGHDT, CDR2 YNNKEL (reference sequence). The CDR3 here is CASSQIDEQFF. The CDR3 DNA follows: TGCGCCAGCAGCCAAATCGATGAGCAGTTCTTC.

This clonotype turned up a few times. The chain uses TRBV29-1 and TRBJ1-2; no definite D call. The V end lost 1 base, the J end lost 3 bases, and 12 bases lay between the germline ends. CDR3 length equals 14 residues. Germline CDR1 is SQVTM and CDR2 is ANQGSEA. This CDR3 reads CSVEGDNLHYGYTF. CDR3 coding DNA: TGCAGCGTTGAAGGTGACAACTTACACTATGGCTACACCTTC.

This clonotype occurred many times. The gene calls are TRBV11-3 and TRBJ2-3; D is possibly TRBD1 (7 bases). CDR3 length: 17 residues. Germline loops: CDR1 SGHNT, CDR2 YENEEA. Between the trimmed V and J ends, which lost 4 bases and 0 bases, there was a span of 17 bases. The CDR3 loop is CASSSGDRLSSTDTQYF. The CDR3 DNA is TGTGCCAGCAGCTCGGGGGACAGACTCTCTAGCACAGATACGCAGTATTTT.

The J gene is TRBJ1-5, the V gene TRBV6-2 or TRBV6-3, with D uncertain. Germline V gene data show CDR1 as MNHEY and CDR2 as SVGEGT. Trimming took off 8 bases at V and 15 bases at J, with 20 bases between the two ends. This CDR3 region has 12 residues. This CDR3 is CASLTTAGLVHF. The CDR3, as DNA: TGTGCCAGCCTTACGACCGCGGGGTTAGTGCATTTT.

The chain combines TRBV27 with TRBJ2-7; 9 bases match TRBD2. This CDR3 comprises 15 residues. Germline V gene lookup returns CDR1 MNHEY and CDR2 SMNVEV (reference sequence). Trimming at V came to 3 bases and at J to 3 bases, leaving 6 bases not matched to a gene. The DNA for the CDR3 is TGTGCCAGCAGTTTCCGTACTAGCGGGTTCTACGAGCAGTACTTC. This encodes CASSFRTSGFYEQYF.

The gene calls are TRBV5-5 and TRBJ2-5; 11 bases are a match to TRBD1. The V and J ends lost 2 bases and 2 bases, in that order; junction bases with no gene match: 5. Looked up from germline, CDR1 is SGHKS and CDR2 is YYEKEE (reference sequence). The CDR3 runs to 16 residues. The CDR3, as DNA: TGTGCCAGCAGCTTATGGACAGGGGGCTGGCAAGAGACCCAGTACTTC. Protein product: CASSLWTGGWQETQYF. The whole variable domain, remainder taken from reference TRBV5-5 and TRBJ2-5, is DAGVTQSPTHLIKTRGQQVTLRCSPISGHKSVSWYQQVLGQGPQFIFQYYEKEERGRGNFPDRFSARQFPNYSSELNVNALLLGDSALYLCASSLWTGGWQETQYFGPGTRLLVL.

This clonotype was found a few times. The genes are TRBV6-5 and TRBJ2-3; D unclear. V was pared by 6 bases and J by 3 bases, with 19 bases between. In germline, CDR1 is MNHEY, CDR2 SVGAGI. This CDR3 has 16 residues. Written as DNA, the CDR3 is TGTGCCAGCAGCCCAACCGCTAGGAAGGCAACAGATACGCAGTATTTT. Residues: CASSPTARKATDTQYF.

The sample holds many counts of this clonotype. V is TRBV5-1 and J is TRBJ2-1; 11 positions agree with TRBD2. The germline V gene has CDR1 SGHRS and CDR2 YFSETQ. The CDR3 covers 16 residues. V lost 2 bases to trimming and J lost 3 bases; unmatched junction nucleotides: 4. CDR3 coding DNA: TGCGCCAGCAGCTTTAGCGGGGGGGCCTTCTACAATGAGCAGTTCTTC. It encodes CASSFSGGAFYNEQFF.

This clonotype came up a few times. The chain joins TRBV10-3 to TRBJ2-3; 11 bases agree with TRBD1. CDR3 size: 14 residues. Germline assignment: CDR1 ENHRY and CDR2 SYGVKD. The trim removed 10 bases at V and 0 bases at J, leaving 3 bases unmatched. The CDR3 loop is CATDRGPSTDTQYF. The CDR3 bases are TGTGCCACGGACAGGGGGCCTAGCACAGATACGCAGTATTTT.

In this sample, this clonotype turned up a few times. The chain has TRBV7-8 and TRBJ2-1, with TRBD2 matching 10 bases. The ends lost 4 bases at V and 8 bases at J; junction bases unmatched: 11. The CDR3 loop spans 16 amino acids. Germline V gene sequence: CDR1 SGHVS, CDR2 FQNEAQ. CDR3 protein: CASSSISGTSVHEQFF. The CDR3 coding sequence is TGTGCCAGCAGCTCCATCTCCGGGACTAGCGTTCATGAGCAGTTCTTC.

The chain carries TRBV12-3 or TRBV12-4 and TRBJ2-2; tentative D call: TRBD1 (5 bases). The V and J ends lost 5 bases and 2 bases respectively, with 12 bases between them. This CDR3 is 15 amino acids long. The CDR3 sequence is CASSQDRPNTGELFF. CDR3 DNA: TGTGCCAGCAGTCAAGACAGACCTAACACCGGGGAGCTGTTTTTT.

The V gene is TRBV2, the J gene TRBJ1-2, with TRBD1 matching 7 bases. Germline loops: CDR1 SNHLY, CDR2 FYNNEI. The CDR3 consists of 14 residues. Trimming took 8 bases from V and 2 from J; bases not matched to a gene: 8. The CDR3 coding sequence is TGTGCCAGCCCGGACAGGACACACAACTATGGCTACACCTTC. Translated: CASPDRTHNYGYTF.

V gene TRBV24-1 combines with J gene TRBJ2-3; the D call may be TRBD1 or TRBD2 (6 bases each). The CDR3 runs 15 residues. Trimming took off 3 bases at V and 5 bases at J, with 14 bases between the two ends. CDR1 and CDR2 (germline): KGHDR, SFDVKD. The CDR3 spells CATSDREAGQDTQYF. In DNA, the CDR3 is TGTGCCACCAGTGATCGAGAGGCGGGACAAGATACGCAGTATTTT.

In this sample, this clonotype turned up a few times. This chain connects TRBV11-2 to TRBJ2-5; 7 bases line up with TRBD1. Germline-derived CDR1 and CDR2 are SGHAT and FQNNGV. The CDR3 totals 15 residues. V lost 1 base and J lost 2; bases outside the gene matches: 4. The DNA of the CDR3 is TGTGCCAGCAGCTTAGGACAGGGATTACAAGAGACCCAGTACTTC. It codes for CASSLGQGLQETQYF.

This clonotype showed up just a few times. V is TRBV20-1 and J is TRBJ2-5; 8 bases are a match to TRBD1. V was pared by 5 bases and J by 2 bases, with 10 bases of the junction left unmatched. This CDR3 is built from 15 residues. Per the germline V gene, CDR1 is DFQATT and CDR2 is SNEGSKA (reference sequence). This CDR3 is CSAEVDRDSQETQYF. CDR3 bases: TGCAGTGCTGAAGTGGACAGGGATTCTCAAGAGACCCAGTACTTC.

The V and J genes are TRBV27 and TRBJ2-1, with D perhaps TRBD1 (7 bases). The CDR3 length is 11 residues. From germline, CDR1 is MNHEY and CDR2 SMNVEV (reference sequence). V shed 10 bases and J shed 15 bases, with 19 bases lying between them. The CDR3 spells CATISRQGGFF. CDR3 nucleotide sequence: TGTGCCACCATCAGCCGACAGGGAGGGTTCTTC.

J is TRBJ2-1 and V is TRBV10-3; D ambiguous. V was trimmed by 8 bases and J by 10 bases, leaving 15 bases between them. Germline CDR1 is ENHRY and CDR2 is SYGVKD. The CDR3 has 12 residues. The CDR3: CAIGRVPYEQFF. The DNA for the CDR3 is TGTGCCATCGGGCGAGTCCCCTACGAGCAGTTCTTC.

In its sample, this clonotype was seen a few times. J is TRBJ1-2 and V is TRBV6-5; 11 bases are a match to TRBD1. This CDR3 region has 14 residues. Trimming cost V 5 bases and J 6 bases; bases outside gene matches: 5. Germline CDR1 MNHEY, CDR2 SVGAGI. CDR3 residues: CASSGGTGGNGYTF. The CDR3 DNA is TGTGCCAGCAGTGGGGGGACAGGGGGGAATGGCTACACCTTC.

The rearrangement joins TRBV7-8 to TRBJ1-2; TRBD1 is a possible D gene (6 bases). CDR3 length: 14 residues. The ends were cut back, 5 bases at V and 4 bases at J, with 14 bases in the middle. Germline V CDR1 and CDR2: SGHVS, FQNEAQ. The CDR3 region has the DNA TGTGCCAGCAGCGCCACGACAGGCCCCTATGGCTACACCTTC. It translates to CASSATTGPYGYTF.

The gene calls are TRBV6-5 and TRBJ2-2; D might be TRBD2 (5 bases). Germline loops: CDR1 MNHEY, CDR2 SVGAGI. V was trimmed by 8 bases and J by 5 bases, leaving 12 bases between them. This CDR3 has 13 residues. Here the CDR3 reads CASVHGVTGELFF. DNA for the CDR3: TGTGCCAGCGTACACGGGGTGACCGGGGAGCTGTTTTTT.

This clonotype was observed a few times. V is TRBV20-1 and J is TRBJ2-1; D is ambiguous. This CDR3 has 12 residues. CDR1 is DFQATT, CDR2 SNEGSKA, per germline (reference sequence). V was clipped by 0 bases and J by 7 bases, with 7 bases between them. The CDR3 nucleotides read TGCAGTGCTAGAGATTGGGGAAATGAGCAGTTCTTC. Protein product: CSARDWGNEQFF.